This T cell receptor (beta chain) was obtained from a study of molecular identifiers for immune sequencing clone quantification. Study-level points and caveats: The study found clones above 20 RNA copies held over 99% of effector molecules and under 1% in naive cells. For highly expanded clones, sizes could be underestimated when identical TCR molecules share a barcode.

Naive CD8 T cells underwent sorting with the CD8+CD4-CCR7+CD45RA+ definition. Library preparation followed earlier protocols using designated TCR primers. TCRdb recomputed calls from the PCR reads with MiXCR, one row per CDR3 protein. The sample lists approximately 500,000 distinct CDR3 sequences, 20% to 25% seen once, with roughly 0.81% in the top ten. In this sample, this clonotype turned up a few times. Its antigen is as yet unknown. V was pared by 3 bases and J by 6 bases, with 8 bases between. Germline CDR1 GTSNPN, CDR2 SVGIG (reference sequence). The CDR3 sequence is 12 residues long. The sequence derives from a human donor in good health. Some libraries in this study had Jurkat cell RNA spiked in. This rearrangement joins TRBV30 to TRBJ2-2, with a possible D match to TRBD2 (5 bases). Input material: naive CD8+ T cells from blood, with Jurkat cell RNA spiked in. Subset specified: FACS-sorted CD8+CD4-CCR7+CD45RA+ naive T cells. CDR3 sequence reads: CAWSLEAGELFF. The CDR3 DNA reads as TGTGCCTGGAGCCTGGAGGCCGGGGAGCTGTTTTTT.